The 29 T cell receptor beta chains given below trace back to one sample, sequenced in a study of blood T cells in healthy people across ages. Through a sample-barcoded 5' primer and a J-beta primer mix, a second PCR was run for about 6 to 12 cycles. TCRdb re-called the 5' RACE reads with MiXCR, one entry per CDR3 protein. Of about 1.7 million distinct CDR3 sequences in the sample, under 30% were seen once. Material for sequencing was blood. Source of these receptors: a woman in her 30s in good health.

There are a few counts of this clonotype. V usage is TRBV12-3 or TRBV12-4 and J usage is TRBJ2-4, with 10 positions matching TRBD1. The DNA end lines up better with TRBJ2-7; the J call may be wrong. The CDR3 runs 14 residues. Here the CDR3 reads CASKGQGYSGEQYF. The CDR3 nucleotides read TGTGCCAGCAAGGGACAGGGGTATTCCGGCGAGCAGTACTTC.

The chain is built from TRBV12-3 or TRBV12-4 and TRBJ2-1, with 10 bases fitting TRBD2. The CDR3 contains 19 residues. V was clipped by 5 bases and J by 6 bases; unmatched bases: 19. The CDR3 sequence: CASSIDSGTSVRLFNEQFF. As DNA, the CDR3 is TGTGCCAGCAGTATAGATTCCGGGACTAGCGTCAGACTATTCAATGAGCAGTTCTTC.

The chain joins TRBV4-1 to TRBJ1-1; no clear D gene. The CDR3 extends over 13 amino acids. V shed 1 base and J shed 4 bases, with 7 bases lying between them. Germline V gene sequence: CDR1 MGHRA, CDR2 YSYEKL. The CDR3 spells CASSQGQFTEAFF. The CDR3 DNA reads as TGCGCCAGCAGCCAAGGGCAGTTCACTGAAGCTTTCTTT.

The V call is TRBV12-5, the J call TRBJ2-1, with D hard to call. Germline values: CDR1 LGHNT, CDR2 FRNRAP. Trimming removed 0 bases from V and 12 bases from J, with 18 bases in between. This CDR3 comprises 15 residues. This CDR3 reads CASGLVALGGDGQFF. CDR3 in DNA: TGTGCTAGTGGTTTGGTAGCCCTAGGCGGAGATGGGCAGTTCTTC.

This rearrangement joins TRBV7-9 to TRBJ2-3; D is uncertain. V lost 3 bases and J lost 2, with 15 bases in between. From germline, CDR1 is SEHNR and CDR2 FQNEAQ (reference sequence). The CDR3 runs to 16 residues. The CDR3 DNA reads as TGTGCCAGCAGCTTCGCCGGGCAGGAGACCACAGATACGCAGTATTTT. It is translated as CASSFAGQETTDTQYF. The full variable domain, completed using reference TRBV7-9 and TRBJ2-3, is DTGVSQNPRHKITKRGQNVTFRCDPISEHNRLYWYRQTLGQGPEFLTYFQNEAQLEKSRLLSDRFSAERPKGSFSTLEIQRTEQGDSAMYLCASSFAGQETTDTQYFGPGTRLTVL.

CDR3 loop: CASRAGTGIGKQFF. CDR3 DNA: TGTGCCAGCAGGGCCGGGACAGGGATCGGGAAGCAGTTCTTC. The chain recombines TRBV27 with TRBJ2-1; 9 positions agree with TRBD1. V shed 6 bases, J shed 11 bases, and the junction held 11 bases outside the gene matches. Germline V lookup: CDR1 MNHEY, CDR2 SMNVEV (reference sequence). The CDR3 sequence is 14 residues long.

This clonotype came up a few times. At one of its ends the junction is not consistent with the germline gene, which may arise from a read error. The chain is built from TRBV5-1 and TRBJ2-3; 8 bases line up with TRBD1. The CDR3 extends over 14 amino acids. Germline V gene data show CDR1 as SGHRS and CDR2 as YFSETQ. The CDR3: CASGRGQGTDTQYF. The CDR3 coding sequence is TGTGCCAGCGGCAGGGGGCAAGGCACAGATACGCAGTATTTT.

This clonotype occurred many times. The V and J genes are TRBV10-3 and TRBJ2-7; no firm D call. The CDR3 extends over 13 amino acids. Germline CDR1 ENHRY, CDR2 SYGVKD. Trimming removed 2 bases from V and 2 bases from J, with 7 bases in between. CDR3 residues: CAISETATYEQYF. The CDR3 DNA reads TGTGCCATCAGTGAGACCGCGACCTACGAGCAGTACTTC.

Only a few counts were recorded for this clonotype. This rearrangement joins TRBV15 to TRBJ2-6; maybe TRBD1 (6 bases). The germline V gene encodes CDR1 LNHNV and CDR2 YYDKDF (reference sequence). The CDR3 runs to 15 residues. The V end lost 4 bases, the J end lost 2 bases, and 9 bases lay between the germline ends. For the CDR3, the DNA is TGTGCCACCAGCACCGCAGGGGCTGGGGCCAACGTCCTGACTTTC. Encoded protein: CATSTAGAGANVLTF.

The table lists this clonotype with a few counts. Germline and junction disagree at one end, which may indicate a read error. This sequence joins TRBV25-1 and TRBJ1-4; weak D call: TRBD1 (6 bases). This CDR3 has 15 amino acids. CDR1 MGHDK and CDR2 SYGVNS come from the germline V gene. This CDR3 is CASSDLTGSNEKRFF. As DNA, the CDR3 is TGTGCCAGCAGTGACCTCACAGGGTCTAATGAAAAACGGTTTTTT. The full variable domain, in which reference TRBV25-1 and TRBJ1-4 provide the parts outside the CDR3, is EADIYQTPRYLVIGTGKKITLECSQTMGHDKMYWYQQDPGMELHLIHYSYGVNSTEKGDLSSESTVSRIRTEHFPLTLESARPSHTSQYLCASSDLTGSNEKRFFGSGTQLSVL.

This clonotype turned up a few times. The J gene is TRBJ2-7, the V gene TRBV9; TRBD2 aligns across 9 bases. Trimming at V came to 0 bases and at J to 1 base, leaving 14 bases not matched to a gene. The CDR3 extends over 19 amino acids. Germline V gene sequence: CDR1 SGDLS, CDR2 YYNGEE. The CDR3: CASSVGGPGSSGNSYEQYF. As DNA, the CDR3 is TGTGCCAGCAGCGTAGGAGGACCCGGATCTAGCGGGAATTCCTACGAGCAGTACTTC.

This clonotype was seen many times. The CDR3 loop reads CASSHSGGEQYF. CDR3 bases: TGTGCCAGCAGCCATTCGGGTGGCGAGCAGTACTTC. The chain combines TRBV3-1 with TRBJ2-7; D not certain. Germline CDR1 reads LGHDT; CDR2 reads YNNKEL (reference sequence). The length of the CDR3 is 12 residues. The V gene lost 3 bases and the J gene lost 6 bases, with 9 bases spanning the gap.

The table lists this clonotype with a count of one. A much larger clone differs by one base, so this may be a read error. The rearrangement joins TRBV29-1 to TRBJ2-1; TRBD2 aligns across 10 bases. V lost 7 bases to trimming and J lost 10 bases; unmatched junction nucleotides: 10. This CDR3 comprises 13 residues. In germline, CDR1 is SQVTM, CDR2 ANQGSEA. CDR3 sequence (DNA): TGCAGCGCCTCTAGCGGGAGCGCCTACGAGCAGTTCTTC. Translated: CSASSGSAYEQFF.

V gene TRBV21-1 combines with J gene TRBJ1-2; TRBD1 is the table's D call and was not checked against the DNA. TRBV21-1 is deemed a pseudogene. CDR3 length: 16 amino acids. The CDR3 region is CASSMPTGGPCYGYTF. The CDR3 DNA reads TGTGCCAGCAGCATGCCGACAGGGGGCCCCTGCTATGGCTACACCTTC.

The genes are TRBV5-5 and TRBJ1-2, with TRBD1 matching over 7 bases. The length of the CDR3 is 17 residues. The V segment lost 0 bases and the J segment 8 bases; nucleotides outside the gene matches: 16. The germline CDR1 and CDR2 sequences are SGHKS and YYEKEE (reference sequence). The CDR3 is CASSLEATGLSGKGYTF. CDR3 coding DNA: TGTGCCAGCAGCTTGGAAGCGACAGGGCTTTCCGGGAAGGGCTACACCTTC. Together with reference TRBV5-5 and TRBJ1-2, the CDR3 gives the full variable domain: DAGVTQSPTHLIKTRGQQVTLRCSPISGHKSVSWYQQVLGQGPQFIFQYYEKEERGRGNFPDRFSARQFPNYSSELNVNALLLGDSALYLCASSLEATGLSGKGYTFGSGTRLTVV.

The V gene is TRBV27, the J gene TRBJ2-4; TRBD1 agrees at 9 bases. Looked up from germline, CDR1 is MNHEY and CDR2 is SMNVEV (reference sequence). The CDR3 is 12 residues long. After removal of 5 bases from V and 13 bases from J, the junction contained 6 bases not matched to a gene. DNA for the CDR3: TGTGCCAGCAGTACAGGGGGCCAGGAGCAGTACTTC. Residues: CASSTGGQEQYF.

This clonotype has at least ten counts. This chain joins TRBV10-2 and TRBJ1-5; 7 positions agree with TRBD1. CDR1 is WSHSY and CDR2 is SAAADI in the germline V gene. V lost 0 bases, J lost 6 bases, and 5 bases stayed unmatched. The CDR3 contains 15 residues. The CDR3 nucleotides read TGCGCCAGCAGTGAGTCGACAGGGAACGGTCAGCCCCAGCATTTT. Protein sequence: CASSESTGNGQPQHF.

This sequence joins TRBV21-1 and TRBJ2-3; TRBD1 reflects the table's D call only, with no check against the DNA. TRBV21-1 is given as a pseudogene. This CDR3 is 18 amino acids long. DNA of the CDR3: TGTGCCAGCAGCAAAGTGGAGGGGGGGCGCGAGTCCACAGATACGCAGTATTTT. It codes for CASSKVEGGRESTDTQYF.

A few counts support this clonotype. This chain uses TRBV6-5 with TRBJ2-4; 9 positions match TRBD1. J was trimmed by 13 bases and V by 3 bases; bases with no gene match: 10. In germline, CDR1 is MNHEY, CDR2 SVGAGI. This CDR3 comprises 14 residues. DNA of the CDR3: TGTGCCAGCAGTTATGGGACAGGGAGTAATGAGCAGTACTTC. Encoded protein: CASSYGTGSNEQYF.

The rearrangement links TRBV10-3 to TRBJ2-7; D gene ambiguous. Per germline, CDR1 ENHRY and CDR2 SYGVKD. CDR3 length equals 12 residues. V was cut by 11 bases and J by 2 bases, with 13 bases left in between. The CDR3 DNA is TGTGCCTTCCGTGAGTCAACCTACGAGCAGTACTTC. This encodes CAFRESTYEQYF.

With regard to this clonotype: A much more abundant neighbour one base away suggests this may be a read error. The chain links TRBV6-4 to TRBJ1-2; maybe TRBD1 (6 bases). Per germline, CDR1 MRHNA and CDR2 SNTAGT. This CDR3 region has 16 residues. The CDR3 DNA follows: TGTGCCAACAGTGACTCTGTGGGGGGCGCTAACTATGGCTACACCTTC. Encoded protein: CANSDSVGGANYGYTF.

V usage is TRBV12-3 or TRBV12-4 and J usage is TRBJ2-1; 10 positions match TRBD2. After removal of 5 bases from V and 8 bases from J, the junction contained 12 bases not matched to a gene. This CDR3 spans 16 amino acids. The CDR3 here is CASSKAGLAGVDEQFF. CDR3 sequence (DNA): TGTGCCAGCAGTAAAGCCGGCCTAGCGGGAGTCGATGAGCAGTTCTTC.

The chain links TRBV7-9 to TRBJ2-1, with 9 positions matching TRBD2. J was trimmed by 7 bases and V by 1 base; bases with no gene match: 5. Germline V gene data show CDR1 as SEHNR and CDR2 as FQNEAQ (reference sequence). This CDR3 spans 15 amino acids. The CDR3 DNA sequence: TGTGCCAGCAGCTTAGTTGGGCTAGCGGGAAATGAGCAGTTCTTC. It codes for CASSLVGLAGNEQFF.

This chain uses TRBV4-3 with TRBJ1-2; no firm D call. Germline V lookup: CDR1 LGHNA, CDR2 YSLEER. With 4 bases removed from V and 9 bases from J, the gap between germline ends came to 21 bases. This CDR3 region has 15 residues. The CDR3 region has the DNA TGCGCCAGCAGCCTAGATGCGGAGGGCAAAGGGAGCTACACCTTC. Amino acids: CASSLDAEGKGSYTF.

The chain joins TRBV21-1 to TRBJ2-7; the table names TRBD1, a call not compared with the DNA. TRBV21-1 is described as a pseudogene. The CDR3 is made up of 15 amino acids. CDR3 in amino acids: CASSTPGGITREQYF. The CDR3 bases are TGTGCCAGCAGCACCCCGGGGGGAATTACGCGCGAGCAGTACTTC.

This clonotype was detected ten times or more. The chain links TRBV29-1 to TRBJ2-1; unclear D gene. Germline V gives CDR1 SQVTM, CDR2 ANQGSEA. V was cut by 0 bases and J by 10 bases, with 4 bases left in between. The CDR3 covers 10 residues. In nucleotides, the CDR3 is TGCAGCGTTGAAGAGAGGGAGCAGTTCTTC. Its translation is CSVEEREQFF.

The sample holds a few counts of this clonotype. V usage is TRBV7-2 and J usage is TRBJ1-1; D might be TRBD1 (6 bases). The ends were cut back, 8 bases at V and 0 bases at J, with 16 bases in the middle. The CDR3 is 15 residues long. Germline V CDR1 and CDR2: SGHTA, FQGNSA. The CDR3 region has the DNA TGTGCCAGCCGCCTGCCGACAGGCATGAACACTGAAGCTTTCTTT. It specifies CASRLPTGMNTEAFF.

The sample holds a few counts of this clonotype. The chain joins TRBV6-5 to TRBJ2-3; D not resolved. This CDR3 contains 14 residues. Germline V CDR1 and CDR2: MNHEY, SVGAGI. The V end lost 2 bases, the J end lost 2 bases, and 8 bases lay between the germline ends. This CDR3 is CASSYGGFTDTQYF. In nucleotides, the CDR3 is TGTGCCAGCAGTTACGGTGGCTTCACAGATACGCAGTATTTT.

Only a few counts were recorded for this clonotype. This chain joins TRBV6-2 or TRBV6-3 and TRBJ2-1; 8 nucleotides agree with TRBD2. CDR1 is MNHEY, CDR2 SVGEGT, per germline. Trimming took 0 bases from V and 5 from J; bases not matched to a gene: 6. This CDR3 contains 16 residues. The CDR3 DNA reads TGTGCCAGCAGTTACTCGAAGCGGGAGTGGGACAATGAGCAGTTCTTC. It yields the protein CASSYSKREWDNEQFF.